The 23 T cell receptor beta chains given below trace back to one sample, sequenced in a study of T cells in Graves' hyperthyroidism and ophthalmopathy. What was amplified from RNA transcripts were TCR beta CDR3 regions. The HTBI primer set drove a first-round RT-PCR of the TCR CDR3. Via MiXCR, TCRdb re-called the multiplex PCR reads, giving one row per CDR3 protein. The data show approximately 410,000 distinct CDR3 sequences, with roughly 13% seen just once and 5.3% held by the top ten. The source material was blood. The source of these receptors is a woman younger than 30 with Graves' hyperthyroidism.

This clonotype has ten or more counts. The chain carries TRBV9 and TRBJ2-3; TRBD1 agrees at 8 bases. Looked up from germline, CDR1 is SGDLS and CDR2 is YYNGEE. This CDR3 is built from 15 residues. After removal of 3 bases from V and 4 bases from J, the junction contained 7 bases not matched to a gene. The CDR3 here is CASSAWTGMADTQYF. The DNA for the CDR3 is TGTGCCAGCAGCGCCTGGACAGGGATGGCAGATACGCAGTATTTT. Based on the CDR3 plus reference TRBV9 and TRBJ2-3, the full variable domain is DSGVTQTPKHLITATGQRVTLRCSPRSGDLSVYWYQQSLDQGLQFLIQYYNGEERAKGNILERFSAQQFPDLHSELNLSSLELGDSALYFCASSAWTGMADTQYFGPGTRLTVL.

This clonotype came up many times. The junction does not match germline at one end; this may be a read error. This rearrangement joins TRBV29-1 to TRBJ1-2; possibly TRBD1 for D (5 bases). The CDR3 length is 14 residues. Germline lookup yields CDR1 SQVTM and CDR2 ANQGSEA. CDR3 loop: CSVEEPGRIYGYTF. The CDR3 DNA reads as TGCAGCGTCGAAGAACCGGGACGAATCTATGGCTACACCTTC.

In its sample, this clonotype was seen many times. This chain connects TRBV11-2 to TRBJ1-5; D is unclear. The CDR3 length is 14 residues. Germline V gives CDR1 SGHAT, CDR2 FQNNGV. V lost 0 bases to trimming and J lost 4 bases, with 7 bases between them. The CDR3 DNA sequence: TGTGCCAGCAGCTTAGATCAAAGGAATCAGCCCCAGCATTTT. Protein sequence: CASSLDQRNQPQHF.

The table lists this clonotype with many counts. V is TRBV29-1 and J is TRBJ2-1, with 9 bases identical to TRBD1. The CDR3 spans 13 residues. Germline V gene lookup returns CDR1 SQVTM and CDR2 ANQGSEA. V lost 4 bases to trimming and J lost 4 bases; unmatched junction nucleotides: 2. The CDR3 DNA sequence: TGCAGCGTTGTAGGACAGGGGTACAATGAGCAGTTCTTC. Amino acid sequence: CSVVGQGYNEQFF.

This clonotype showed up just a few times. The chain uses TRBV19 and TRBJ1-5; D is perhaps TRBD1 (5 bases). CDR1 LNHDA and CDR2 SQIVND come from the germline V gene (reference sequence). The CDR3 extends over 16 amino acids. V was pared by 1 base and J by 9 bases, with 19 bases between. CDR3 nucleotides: TGTGCCAGTAGTATAGGGCATGGACGGGGACGAGGGCCCCAGCATTTT. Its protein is CASSIGHGRGRGPQHF. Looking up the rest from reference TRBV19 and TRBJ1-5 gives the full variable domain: DGGITQSPKYLFRKEGQNVTLSCEQNLNHDAMYWYRQDPGQGLRLIYYSQIVNDFQKGDIAEGYSVSREKKESFPLTVTSAQKNPTAFYLCASSIGHGRGRGPQHFGDGTRLSIL.

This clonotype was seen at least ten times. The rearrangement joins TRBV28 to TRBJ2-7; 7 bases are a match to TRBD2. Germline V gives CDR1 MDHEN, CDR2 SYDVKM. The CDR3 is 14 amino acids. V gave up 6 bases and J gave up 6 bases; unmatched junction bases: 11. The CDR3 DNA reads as TGTGCCAGCAGGAGCGGGACTATTGACTCCGAGCAGTACTTC. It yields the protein CASRSGTIDSEQYF.

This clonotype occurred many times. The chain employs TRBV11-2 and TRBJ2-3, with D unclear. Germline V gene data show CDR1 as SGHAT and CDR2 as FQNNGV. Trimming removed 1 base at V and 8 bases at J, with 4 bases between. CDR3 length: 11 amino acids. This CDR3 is CASSLVGTQYF. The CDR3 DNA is TGTGCCAGCAGCTTAGTCGGTACGCAGTATTTT.

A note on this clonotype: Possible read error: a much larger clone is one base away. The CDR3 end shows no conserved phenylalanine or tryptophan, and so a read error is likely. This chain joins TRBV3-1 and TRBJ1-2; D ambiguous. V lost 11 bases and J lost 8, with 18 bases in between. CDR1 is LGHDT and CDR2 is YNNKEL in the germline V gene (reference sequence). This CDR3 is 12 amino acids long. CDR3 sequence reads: CAASTRVEGYTS. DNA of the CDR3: TGTGCCGCCAGCACGCGGGTGGAAGGCTACACCTCC.

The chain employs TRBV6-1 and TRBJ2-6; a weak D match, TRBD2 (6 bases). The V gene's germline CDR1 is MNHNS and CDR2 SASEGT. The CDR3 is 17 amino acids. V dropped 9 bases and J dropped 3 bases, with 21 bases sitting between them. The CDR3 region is CASLGGSRGSGANVLTF. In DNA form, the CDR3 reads TGTGCCAGTTTGGGCGGGTCTCGGGGGAGTGGGGCCAACGTCCTGACTTTC.

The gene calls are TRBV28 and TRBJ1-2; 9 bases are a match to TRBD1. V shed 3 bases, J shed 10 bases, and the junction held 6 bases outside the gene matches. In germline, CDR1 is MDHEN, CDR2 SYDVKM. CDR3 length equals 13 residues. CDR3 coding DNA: TGTGCCAGCAGTTTCGGGACAGGGATTGTCTACACCTTC. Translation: CASSFGTGIVYTF.

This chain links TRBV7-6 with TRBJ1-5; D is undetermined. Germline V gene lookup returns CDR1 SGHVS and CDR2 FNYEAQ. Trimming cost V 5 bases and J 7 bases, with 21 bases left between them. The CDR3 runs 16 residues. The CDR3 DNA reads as TGTGCCAGCAGCCCTGGGCCGGCGGGGTCGGGACAGCCCCAGCATTTT. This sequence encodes CASSPGPAGSGQPQHF.

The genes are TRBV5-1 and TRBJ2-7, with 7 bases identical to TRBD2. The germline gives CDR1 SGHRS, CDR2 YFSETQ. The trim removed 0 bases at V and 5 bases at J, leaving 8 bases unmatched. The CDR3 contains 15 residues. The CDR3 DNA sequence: TGCGCCAGCAGCTTGGGAGGACTAGTCCCCCACGAGCAGTACTTC. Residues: CASSLGGLVPHEQYF.

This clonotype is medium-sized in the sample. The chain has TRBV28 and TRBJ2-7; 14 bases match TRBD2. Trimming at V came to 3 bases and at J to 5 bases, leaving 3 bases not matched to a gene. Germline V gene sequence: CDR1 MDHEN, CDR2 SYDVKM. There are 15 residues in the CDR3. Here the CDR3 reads CASSLTSGRAHEQYF. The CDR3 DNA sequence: TGTGCCAGCAGTTTGACTAGCGGGAGGGCCCACGAGCAGTACTTC.

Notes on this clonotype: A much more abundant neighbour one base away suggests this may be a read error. The CDR3 here is CASSLDPTVVEETQYF. CDR3 nucleotide sequence: TGCGCCAGCAGCTTGGACCCCACGGTGGTAGAAGAGACCCAGTACTTC. The chain carries TRBV5-1 and TRBJ2-5; unclear D gene. The V end lost 0 bases, the J end lost 3 bases, and 15 bases lay between the germline ends. The length of the CDR3 is 16 residues. Per the germline V gene, CDR1 is SGHRS and CDR2 is YFSETQ.

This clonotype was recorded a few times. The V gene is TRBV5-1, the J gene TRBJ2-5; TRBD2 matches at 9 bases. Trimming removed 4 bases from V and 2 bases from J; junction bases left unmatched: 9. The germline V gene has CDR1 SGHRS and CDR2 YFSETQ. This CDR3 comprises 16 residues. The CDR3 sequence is CASSGKLAGLQETQYF. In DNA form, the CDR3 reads TGCGCCAGCAGCGGAAAACTAGCGGGCCTACAAGAGACCCAGTACTTC. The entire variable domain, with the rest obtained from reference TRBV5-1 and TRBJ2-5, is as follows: KAGVTQTPRYLIKTRGQQVTLSCSPISGHRSVSWYQQTPGQGLQFLFEYFSETQRNKGNFPGRFSGRQFSNSRSEMNVSTLELGDSALYLCASSGKLAGLQETQYFGPGTRLLVL.

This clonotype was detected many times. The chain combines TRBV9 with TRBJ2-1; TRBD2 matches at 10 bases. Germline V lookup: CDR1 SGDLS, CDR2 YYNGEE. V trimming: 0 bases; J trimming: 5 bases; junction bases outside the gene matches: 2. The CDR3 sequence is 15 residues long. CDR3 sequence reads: CASSVVAGGNNEQFF. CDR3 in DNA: TGTGCCAGCAGCGTAGTAGCGGGAGGCAACAATGAGCAGTTCTTC.

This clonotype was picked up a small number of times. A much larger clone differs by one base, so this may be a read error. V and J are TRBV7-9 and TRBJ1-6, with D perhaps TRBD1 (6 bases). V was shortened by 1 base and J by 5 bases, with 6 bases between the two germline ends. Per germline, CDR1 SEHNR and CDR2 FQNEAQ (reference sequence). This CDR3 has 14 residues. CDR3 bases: TGTGCCAGCAGCTTAGGACAGGATAATTCACCCCTCCACTTT. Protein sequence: CASSLGQDNSPLHF.

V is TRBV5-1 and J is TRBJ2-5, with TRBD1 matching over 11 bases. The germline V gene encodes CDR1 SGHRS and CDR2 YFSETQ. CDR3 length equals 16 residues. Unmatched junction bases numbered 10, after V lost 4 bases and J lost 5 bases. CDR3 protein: CASSPRGQGVGETQYF. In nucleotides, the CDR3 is TGCGCCAGCAGCCCAAGGGGACAGGGGGTCGGGGAGACCCAGTACTTC.

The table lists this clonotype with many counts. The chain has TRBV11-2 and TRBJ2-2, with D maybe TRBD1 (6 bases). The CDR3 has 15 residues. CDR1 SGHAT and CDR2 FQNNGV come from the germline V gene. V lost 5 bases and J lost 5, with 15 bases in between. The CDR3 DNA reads TGTGCCAGCAGCGTTCGGGACACTAGAACCGGGGAGCTGTTTTTT. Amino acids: CASSVRDTRTGELFF.

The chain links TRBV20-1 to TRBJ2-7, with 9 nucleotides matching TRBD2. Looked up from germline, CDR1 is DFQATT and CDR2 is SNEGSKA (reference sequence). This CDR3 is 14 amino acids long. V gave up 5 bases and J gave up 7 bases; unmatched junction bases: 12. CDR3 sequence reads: CSAVAGATGGEQYF. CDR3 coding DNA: TGCAGTGCTGTAGCGGGAGCTACTGGGGGTGAGCAGTACTTC.

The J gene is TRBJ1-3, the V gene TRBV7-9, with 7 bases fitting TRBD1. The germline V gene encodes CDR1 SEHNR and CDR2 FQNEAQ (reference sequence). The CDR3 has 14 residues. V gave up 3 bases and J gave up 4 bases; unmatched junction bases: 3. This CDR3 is CASSFWDRGNTIYF. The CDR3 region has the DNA TGTGCCAGCAGCTTTTGGGACAGAGGAAACACCATATATTTT.

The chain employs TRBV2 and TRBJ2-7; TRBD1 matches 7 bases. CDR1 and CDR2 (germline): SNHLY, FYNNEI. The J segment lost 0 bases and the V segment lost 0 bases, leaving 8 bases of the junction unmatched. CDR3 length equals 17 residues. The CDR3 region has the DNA TGTGCCAGCAGTGAAGCCCGGGGACAGCGTCTCTCCTACGAGCAGTACTTC. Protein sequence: CASSEARGQRLSYEQYF.

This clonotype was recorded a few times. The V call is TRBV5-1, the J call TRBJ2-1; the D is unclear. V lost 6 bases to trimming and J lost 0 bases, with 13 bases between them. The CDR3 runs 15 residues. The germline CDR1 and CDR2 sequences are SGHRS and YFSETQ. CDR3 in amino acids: CASTPRMGSYNEQFF. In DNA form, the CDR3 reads TGCGCCAGCACCCCTAGAATGGGCTCCTACAATGAGCAGTTCTTC.